Listed below are T cell receptor beta chains from one sample, sequenced in a study of regulatory T cells in long-lasting Graves disease. Each CDR3 protein gets one entry after TCRdb re-called the multiplex PCR reads with MiXCR. The table lists 400,000 to 500,000 distinct CDR3 sequences, around 21% of them singletons. The source material was peripheral blood mononuclear cells (PBMCs), sampled when the disease was refractory, from a patient treated with antithyroid drugs. These receptors were taken from a female donor with Graves disease. Both conserved end residues are part of each CDR3. The D gene is left open where the match is weak. Clone size is given for some rows only: seen once, a few or many times, or a class if the clone is expanded.

TRBV19	NA	many	TRBJ1-2	TGTGCCACCGTGGGTCCTGAAAAAGCTAACTATGGCTACACCTTC	CATVGPEKANYGYTF
TRBV20-1	NA	NA	TRBJ1-4	TGCAGTGCTAATACAGGGCGAAATGAAAAACTGTTTTTT	CSANTGRNEKLFF
TRBV2	NA	many	TRBJ2-5	TGTGCCAGCAGTGAACTAATGGGGGAGACCCAGTACTTC	CASSELMGETQYF
TRBV20-1	NA	many	TRBJ1-4	TGCAGTGCCTTATTGCCCCCGGGGAACGAAAAACTGTTTTTT	CSALLPPGNEKLFF
TRBV5-6	NA	NA	TRBJ2-1	TGTGCCAGCAGCTTGGGTTTAAGCTCCTACAATGAGCAGTTCTTC	CASSLGLSSYNEQFF
TRBV6-5	NA	many	TRBJ1-1	TGTGCCAGCAGTTACTCGGGGGCTGAAGCTTTCTTT	CASSYSGAEAFF
TRBV28	NA	many	TRBJ1-2	TGTGCCAGCAGTCCCCGGGAGTTTGGCTACACCTTC	CASSPREFGYTF
TRBV7-9	NA	many	TRBJ1-1	TGTGCCAGCAGCCCTACAGGGTACACTGAAGCTTTCTTT	CASSPTGYTEAFF
TRBV6-1	TRBD2	NA	TRBJ2-7	TGTGCCAGCAGTTACCTCCGGCTAGCGGGATTGGGGCACGAGCAGTACTTC	CASSYLRLAGLGHEQYF
TRBV7-2	TRBD1	NA	TRBJ1-4	TGTGCCAGCAGCTTAGCGGGACAGCCCCTTGGTGAAAAACTGTTTTTT	CASSLAGQPLGEKLFF
TRBV10-3	NA	NA	TRBJ1-1	TGTGCCATCAGATCGTCCAGACTGAACACTGAAGCTTTCTTT	CAIRSSRLNTEAFF
TRBV6-1	NA	NA	TRBJ1-5	TGTGCCAGCAGTGAAGCGGATGAATGGGATAATCAGCCCCAGCATTTT	CASSEADEWDNQPQHF
TRBV5-1	TRBD2	NA	TRBJ2-1	TGCGCCAGCAGCTCGGGACTAGTTCCCTACAATGAGCAGTTCTTC	CASSSGLVPYNEQFF
TRBV19	TRBD1	NA	TRBJ2-3	TGTGCCAGTAGGATACAGGGGTACGGGGCAGATACGCAGTATTTT	CASRIQGYGADTQYF
TRBV25-1	TRBD1	NA	TRBJ2-7	TGTGCCAGCAGTGAATACCAGGGGGCGATCGACGAGCAGTACTTC	CASSEYQGAIDEQYF
TRBV5-1	TRBD1	NA	TRBJ1-1	TGCGCCAGCAGCTTGGCCGGCGCAGGGGGCGGACCAAACACTGAAGCTTTCTTT	CASSLAGAGGGPNTEAFF
TRBV4-1	NA	NA	TRBJ1-5	TGCGCCAGCAGCCGGGGATCCGGGGGAAGCAATCAGCCCCAGCATTTT	CASSRGSGGSNQPQHF
TRBV27	NA	NA	TRBJ2-3	TGTGCCAGCAGTTTATTTTTGGAGGGCGCAGATACGCAGTATTTT	CASSLFLEGADTQYF
TRBV12-3/TRBV12-4	TRBD1	many	TRBJ1-2	TGTGCCAGCAGTTTAGAGGGACAGGGGTGGGCCCTTGGCTACACCTTC	CASSLEGQGWALGYTF
TRBV20-1	NA	few	TRBJ2-7	TGCAGTGCTTCGTCAAGGACCGATACCTACGAGCAGTACTTC	CSASSRTDTYEQYF
TRBV2	NA	NA	TRBJ2-1	TGTGCCAGCAGATCTCTCGGAGGTGAGCAGTTCTTC	CASRSLGGEQFF
TRBV6-1	NA	NA	TRBJ2-7	TGTGCCAGCAAGAGGACGGCCTCCTACGAGCAGTACTTC	CASKRTASYEQYF
TRBV12-3/TRBV12-4	NA	many	TRBJ2-7	TGTGCCAGCAGTTTAGAGATCACCCGCTACGAGCAGTACTTC	CASSLEITRYEQYF
TRBV28	NA	NA	TRBJ2-2	TGTGCCAGCTCACCAGCGTTCGGCAGGGGAGGATCCGGGGAGCTGTTTTTT	CASSPAFGRGGSGELFF
TRBV9	NA	NA	TRBJ2-5	TGTGCCAGCAACTCGCCCGGGACGAGGGGGCAAGAGACCCAGTACTTC	CASNSPGTRGQETQYF
TRBV29-1	NA	many	TRBJ2-5	TGCAGCGTTAACCCAAGGGGGTACCAAGAGACCCAGTACTTC	CSVNPRGYQETQYF
TRBV7-9	NA	once	TRBJ1-1	TGTGCCAGCAGCTTAGCTTCGGGGGTGAACACTGAAGCTTTCTTT	CASSLASGVNTEAFF
TRBV5-4	NA	NA	TRBJ2-2	TGTGCCAGCAGCTTAATAAAGGGGACCACCGGGGAGCTGTTTTTT	CASSLIKGTTGELFF
TRBV18	NA	many	TRBJ2-7	TGTGCCAGCTCACCTAGAGGGTCGTTCTACGAGCAGTACTTC	CASSPRGSFYEQYF
TRBV14	NA	many	TRBJ2-5	TGTGCCAGCAGCCAAGATTACGCCAAGGCAGGGGCGCAAGAGACCCAGTACTTC	CASSQDYAKAGAQETQYF
TRBV12-3/TRBV12-4	TRBD2	many	TRBJ2-5	TGTGCCAGCAGCACGGGTAGCGGGGTCATAGAGACCCAGTACTTC	CASSTGSGVIETQYF
TRBV10-3	TRBD2	NA	TRBJ2-7	TGTGCCATCAGTGGGTCTAGCGGGGGATGGGGCTCCGAGCAGTACTTC	CAISGSSGGWGSEQYF
TRBV6-1	NA	many	TRBJ2-7	TGTGCCAGCAGGATGGGGGACTACGAGCAGTACTTC	CASRMGDYEQYF
TRBV20-1	NA	few	TRBJ1-1	TGCAGTGCTAGAGGCCGTGACAGCCTGAACACTGAAGCTTTCTTT	CSARGRDSLNTEAFF
TRBV5-1	NA	few	TRBJ2-2	TGCGCCAGCAGCTTGTCCGGGGAATCCGGCGGGACCGGGGAGCTGTTTTTT	CASSLSGESGGTGELFF
TRBV7-8	NA	few	TRBJ2-7	TGTGCCAGCAGCTGGGCGGGTGTAGGGGAGCAGTACTTC	CASSWAGVGEQYF
TRBV3-1	TRBD1	few	TRBJ2-7	TGTGCCAGCAGCCCCCGTTTGGGACAGTCACTCTACGAGCAGTACTTC	CASSPRLGQSLYEQYF
TRBV20-1	NA	NA	TRBJ2-2	TGCAGTGCTAGGGAGGTGGGATGGAACACCGGGGAGCTGTTTTTT	CSAREVGWNTGELFF
TRBV28	NA	many	TRBJ1-1	TGTGCCAGCAGTTCTATCCGGGCTGAAGCTTTCTTT	CASSSIRAEAFF
TRBV6-1	NA	NA	TRBJ1-1	TGTGCCAGCACCCCCCCTGGGAAGGGCACTGAAGCTTTCTTT	CASTPPGKGTEAFF
TRBV6-2/TRBV6-3	NA	NA	TRBJ2-4	TGTGCCAGCAGTTCTAGTGGGGGCAGTCCAACCAAAAACATTCAGTACTTC	CASSSSGGSPTKNIQYF
TRBV5-1	TRBD1	few	TRBJ2-5	TGCGCCAGCAGCTTGGGCGGGACAGGGGGCATAGAGACCCAGTACTTC	CASSLGGTGGIETQYF
TRBV29-1	NA	NA	TRBJ2-3	TGCAGCGTTTTAGCAGATACGCAGTATTTT	CSVLADTQYF
TRBV10-3	NA	NA	TRBJ2-7	TGTGCCATCTATAGGCCCGGCACCCACGAGCAGTACTTC	CAIYRPGTHEQYF
TRBV28	NA	NA	TRBJ2-7	TGTGCCAGCAGTTTAATTGGGCGGGGGCCATCCTACGAGCAGTACTTC	CASSLIGRGPSYEQYF
TRBV19	NA	NA	TRBJ1-1	TGTGCCAGTATCCCCTCGCCAGGTGGGGGATCTGAAGCTCTCTTT	CASIPSPGGGSEALF
TRBV27	NA	NA	TRBJ1-5	TGTGCCAGCAGTCCCGGGGGACCCAATCAGCCCCAGCATTTT	CASSPGGPNQPQHF
TRBV7-3	NA	NA	TRBJ1-1	TGTGCCAGCAGAGAGGCCGGGACACCCAACACTGAAGCTTTCTTT	CASREAGTPNTEAFF
TRBV13	NA	many	TRBJ2-5	TGTGCCAGCAGCTCAGTTGGAGAGACCCAGTACTTC	CASSSVGETQYF
TRBV11-2	TRBD2	many	TRBJ2-5	TGTGCCAGCAGCACCGGACTAGCGGGAGCGTACCAAGAGACCCAGTACTTC	CASSTGLAGAYQETQYF
TRBV7-9	NA	NA	TRBJ1-1	TGTGCCAGCAGCCCCCCCGGGTTGGGGACAAACACTGAAGCTTTCTTT	CASSPPGLGTNTEAFF
TRBV18	TRBD1	NA	TRBJ2-7	TGTGCCAGCTCATCGACAGGGTTCGACGTGCAGTACTTC	CASSSTGFDVQYF
TRBV5-5	TRBD2	NA	TRBJ2-2	TGTGCCAGCAGCCTAGGTTCGACTAGCGGGTTCGGGAACACCGGGGAGCTGTTTTTT	CASSLGSTSGFGNTGELFF
TRBV9	TRBD1	NA	TRBJ2-7	TGTGCCAGCAGCGTAGGGGCAGGGGGCTACGAGCAGTACTTC	CASSVGAGGYEQYF
TRBV9	TRBD1	many	TRBJ2-7	TGTGCCAGCAGCGTGGGACAGGGTTTGGTGGCCTACGAGCAGTACTTC	CASSVGQGLVAYEQYF
TRBV18	NA	NA	TRBJ2-7	TGTGCCAGCTCACCACCGATTGGGATTTTAGGGGAGCAGTACTTC	CASSPPIGILGEQYF
TRBV29-1	NA	NA	TRBJ2-5	TGCAGCGCCCTCGTGGGGGTGGGGGAGACCCAGTACTTC	CSALVGVGETQYF
TRBV30	NA	many	TRBJ2-2	TGTGCGAGGATGGAAACCGGGGAGCTGTTTTTT	CARMETGELFF